The entry below gives a single TCR beta chain sequence along with its context. The antigen this receptor binds is unknown. The sample holds no much larger clone one base away, and base qualities are not on file. The data stem from a study of a mutant IDH1 vaccine in newly diagnosed glioma (dated by TCRdb to about 2021). For the wider study: Vaccination began 4-6 weeks after radiotherapy alone, or alongside temozolomide cycles in the chemotherapy-containing groups. Of the roughly 34 treated patients, roughly 60% were male and around 40% were female, and the mean age was 40.4 years. Before enrollment, most patients had been given radiochemotherapy with temozolomide as standard therapy, while the rest had received either radiotherapy alone or temozolomide alone. Longitudinal TCRB deep sequencing was performed for fewer than 30 treated patients wherever samples were available for exploratory analyses. Six visits were used for peripheral blood collection: V03 (baseline), V05, V07, V10, V12 and V13. Visit V12 was the week-35 safety follow-up and visit V13 was the week-47 end of study.

Explained via the paper, the time point label denotes: week 35, safety follow-up. Each vaccine dose, consisting of 300 ug of a 20-mer mutant IDH1 peptide in Montanide, was administered subcutaneously with topical imiquimod. Patients received eight vaccinations in weeks 1, 3, 5, 7, 11, 15, 19 and 23, corresponding to visits V03 through V10. Newly diagnosed WHO grade 3 or 4 IDH1-mutant astrocytomas showing loss of nuclear ATRX were present in the donors. The samples were drawn from NOA16, a multicentre, single-arm, open-label phase I trial in Germany that tested a mutant IDH1 peptide vaccine in humans for the first time. The DNeasy Blood and Tissue Kit was used to extract genomic DNA from EDTA blood for TCRB sequencing. Trimming takes 8 bases off V and 3 bases off J; junction bases not matched to a gene: 17. Per the germline V gene (reference sequence), SEHNR is the CDR1 and FQNEAQ is the CDR2. The CDR3 measures 17 amino acids from cysteine to phenylalanine. The kept DNA is CDR3 alone, 51 bases in frame from the first base.

Receptor amplification or capture employed the immunoSEQ multiplex PCR assay. The hsTCRB Kit was used according to the manufacturer's protocol to amplify rearranged TCR beta chain sequences. Sequencing of TCRB libraries was carried out on an Illumina MiSeq. For the original study's pipeline: The kit vendor's proprietary platform handled demultiplexing, trimming and gene mapping. Sourced from immuneACCESS, this table was stored by TCRdb with only in-frame sequences that have V and J called. A share of the clones is absent; for the studies checked, an unresolved V gene accounts for under half, and the remainder has no known explanation. V, J and clone size are those of that table, while D and trimming were read from the DNA. The sample contains under 50,000 clones, 88% of them found a single time. Around 6% of the sample lies in the top ten. What the work shows at the level of the full study, not this receptor alone: PBMC samples for TCRB deep sequencing were selected based on availability. Pseudoprogression seemed to be unrelated to changes in the top peripheral T cell clonotypes found by TCRB sequencing. The authors stated that sample limitations prevented analyses of patient blood samples from being reproduced. Immune responses induced by the vaccine were seen in roughly 92% of patients across multiple MHC alleles.

The TCR sequence derives from a woman in her forties with glioma. This specimen was PBMCs, taken from a glioma patient whose treatment included an IDH1 peptide vaccine. The V and J segments used are TRBV7-9 and TRBJ1-1, with 8 junctional bases fitting TRBD1. The bases are TGTGCCAGCGGGGTTCGTATACAGGGGGATGAGGACACTGAAGCTTTCTTT. Its protein reads: CASGVRIQGDEDTEAFF. Supplemented by the reference TRBV7-9 and TRBJ1-1 proteins around the CDR3, the complete variable domain is DTGVSQNPRHKITKRGQNVTFRCDPISEHNRLYWYRQTLGQGPEFLTYFQNEAQLEKSRLLSDRFSAERPKGSFSTLEIQRTEQGDSAMYLCASGVRIQGDEDTEAFFGQGTRLTVV.